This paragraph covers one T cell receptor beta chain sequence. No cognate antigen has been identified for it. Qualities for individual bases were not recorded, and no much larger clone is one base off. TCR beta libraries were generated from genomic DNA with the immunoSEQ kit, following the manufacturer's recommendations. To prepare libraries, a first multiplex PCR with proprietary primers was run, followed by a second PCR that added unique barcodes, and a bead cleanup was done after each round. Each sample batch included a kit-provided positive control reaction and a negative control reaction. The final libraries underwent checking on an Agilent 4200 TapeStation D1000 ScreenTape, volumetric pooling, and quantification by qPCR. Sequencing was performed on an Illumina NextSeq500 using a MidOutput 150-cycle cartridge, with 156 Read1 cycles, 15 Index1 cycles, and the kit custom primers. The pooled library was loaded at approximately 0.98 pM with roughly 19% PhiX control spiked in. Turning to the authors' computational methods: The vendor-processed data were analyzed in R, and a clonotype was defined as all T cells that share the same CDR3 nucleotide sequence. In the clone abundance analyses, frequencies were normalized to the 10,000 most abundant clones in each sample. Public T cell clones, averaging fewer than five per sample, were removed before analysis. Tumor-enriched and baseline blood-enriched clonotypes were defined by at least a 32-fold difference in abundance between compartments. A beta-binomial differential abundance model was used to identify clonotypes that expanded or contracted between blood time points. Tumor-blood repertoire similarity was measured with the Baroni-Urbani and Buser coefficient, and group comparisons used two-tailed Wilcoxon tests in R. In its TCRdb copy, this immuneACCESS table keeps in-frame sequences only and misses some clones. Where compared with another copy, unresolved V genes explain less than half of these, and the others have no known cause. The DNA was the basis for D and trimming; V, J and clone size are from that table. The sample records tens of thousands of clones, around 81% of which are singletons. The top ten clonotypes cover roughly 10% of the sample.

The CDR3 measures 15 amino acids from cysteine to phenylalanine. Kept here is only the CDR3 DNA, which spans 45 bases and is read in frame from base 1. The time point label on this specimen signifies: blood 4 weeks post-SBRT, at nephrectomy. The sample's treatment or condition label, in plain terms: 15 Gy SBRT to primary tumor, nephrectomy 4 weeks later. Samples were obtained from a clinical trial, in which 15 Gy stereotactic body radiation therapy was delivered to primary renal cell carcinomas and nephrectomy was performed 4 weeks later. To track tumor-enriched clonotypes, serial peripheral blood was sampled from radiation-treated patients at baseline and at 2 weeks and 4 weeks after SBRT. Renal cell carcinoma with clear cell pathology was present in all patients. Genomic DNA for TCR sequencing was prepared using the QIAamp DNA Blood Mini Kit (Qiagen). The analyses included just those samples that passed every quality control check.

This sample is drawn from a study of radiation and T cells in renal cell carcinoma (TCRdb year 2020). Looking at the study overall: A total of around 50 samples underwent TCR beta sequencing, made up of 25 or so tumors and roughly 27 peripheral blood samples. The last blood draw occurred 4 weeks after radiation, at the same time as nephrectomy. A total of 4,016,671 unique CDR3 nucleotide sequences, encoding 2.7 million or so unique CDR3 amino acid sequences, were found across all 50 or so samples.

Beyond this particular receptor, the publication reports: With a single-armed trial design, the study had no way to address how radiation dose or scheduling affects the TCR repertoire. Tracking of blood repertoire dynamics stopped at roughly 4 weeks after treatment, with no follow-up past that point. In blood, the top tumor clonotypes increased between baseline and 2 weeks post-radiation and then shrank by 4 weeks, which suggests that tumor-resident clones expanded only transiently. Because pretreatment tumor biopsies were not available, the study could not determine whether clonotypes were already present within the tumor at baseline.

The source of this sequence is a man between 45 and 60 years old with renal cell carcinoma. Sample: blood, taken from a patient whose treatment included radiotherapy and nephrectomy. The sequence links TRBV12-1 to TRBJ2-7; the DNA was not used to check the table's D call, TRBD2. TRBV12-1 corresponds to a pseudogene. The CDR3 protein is CASRLRAPSDYEQYF. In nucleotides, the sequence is TGTGCCAGCAGATTGAGGGCCCCTAGCGACTACGAGCAGTACTTC.